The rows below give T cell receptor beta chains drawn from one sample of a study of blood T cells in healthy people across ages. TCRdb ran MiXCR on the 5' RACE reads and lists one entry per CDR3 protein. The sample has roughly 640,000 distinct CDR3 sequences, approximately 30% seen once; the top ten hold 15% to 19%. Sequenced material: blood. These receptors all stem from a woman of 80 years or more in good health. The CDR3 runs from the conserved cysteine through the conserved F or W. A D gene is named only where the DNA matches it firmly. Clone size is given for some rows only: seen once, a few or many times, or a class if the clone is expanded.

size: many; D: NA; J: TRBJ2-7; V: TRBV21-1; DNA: TGTGCCAGCAGCAAAATGGGGTCCTACGAGCAGTACTTC; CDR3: CASSKMGSYEQYF
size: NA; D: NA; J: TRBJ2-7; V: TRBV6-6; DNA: TGTGCCAGCAGAGAATCACAGTGGTACGAGCAGTACTTC; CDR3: CASRESQWYEQYF
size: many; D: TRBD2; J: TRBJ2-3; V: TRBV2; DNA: TGTGCCAGCAGGGGACTAGCGGGGGGGCGGGGTGATACGCAGTATTTT; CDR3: CASRGLAGGRGDTQYF
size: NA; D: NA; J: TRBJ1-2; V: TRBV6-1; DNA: TGTGCCAGCAATGTGGACACACTCTATGGCTACACCTTC; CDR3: CASNVDTLYGYTF
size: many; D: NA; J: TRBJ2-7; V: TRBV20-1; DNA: TGCAGTGCTTCCACAGGTAGCTCCTACGAGCAGTACTTC; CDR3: CSASTGSSYEQYF
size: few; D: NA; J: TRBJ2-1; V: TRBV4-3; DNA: TGCGCCAGCAGCCAGTGGGGGCCAGGGAATGAGCAGTTCTTC; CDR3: CASSQWGPGNEQFF
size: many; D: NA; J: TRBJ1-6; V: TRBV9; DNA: TGTGCCAGCAGCGTAACACAGGGAGGATCACCCCTCCACTTT; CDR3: CASSVTQGGSPLHF
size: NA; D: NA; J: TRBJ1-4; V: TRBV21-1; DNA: TGTGCCAGCAGCAAAGACAGATCGTATGAAAAACTGTTTTTT; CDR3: CASSKDRSYEKLFF
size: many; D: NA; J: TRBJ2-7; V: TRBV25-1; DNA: TGTGCCAGCGGCAGGGGAGCGCCCTACGAGCAGTACTTC; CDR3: CASGRGAPYEQYF
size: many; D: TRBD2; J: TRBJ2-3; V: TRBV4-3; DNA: TGCGCCAGCAGCCAAGGACCTAGCGGGGGGAGGGATACGCAGTATTTT; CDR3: CASSQGPSGGRDTQYF
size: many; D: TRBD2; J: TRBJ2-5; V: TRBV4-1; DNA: TGCGCCAGCAGCCAAGACCCGGGACTAGCGGGGCAAGAGACCCAGTACTTC; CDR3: CASSQDPGLAGQETQYF
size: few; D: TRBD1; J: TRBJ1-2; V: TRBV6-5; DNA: TGTGCCAGCAGTTACTCGAGGGACAGGGCTAGCTATGGCTACACCTTC; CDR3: CASSYSRDRASYGYTF